The 18 T cell receptor beta chains in this list originate from one sample, sequenced in a study of cytomegalovirus exposure and HLA in healthy donors. Both 60 Vbeta primers and 13 Jbeta primers went into the PCR. Method: immunoSEQ multiplex PCR; TCRdb's copy keeps in-frame clones and lacks some. The profile shows 150,000 or so clones, roughly 82% of them singletons. Source material: PBMCs. The source is a woman aged 50 to 60 in good health and CMV-seropositive.

The gene calls are TRBV15 and TRBJ2-7; 13 bases are shared with TRBD2. CDR1 is LNHNV, CDR2 YYDKDF, per germline (reference sequence). The CDR3 has 17 residues. J lost 2 bases, V lost 2 bases, and 6 bases had no gene match. Written as DNA, the CDR3 is TGTGCCACCAGCAGAACTATCGGACTAGCGGGGGCCTACGAGCAGTACTTC. As protein: CATSRTIGLAGAYEQYF.

This chain joins TRBV2 and TRBJ1-2; a possible D gene is TRBD1 (5 bases). V was shortened by 6 bases and J by 2 bases, with 7 bases between the two germline ends. The CDR3 sequence is 12 residues long. Germline loops: CDR1 SNHLY, CDR2 FYNNEI. The CDR3 DNA follows: TGTGCCAGCAGGGGGGGAAACTATGGCTACACCTTC. Its translation: CASRGGNYGYTF.

This rearrangement joins TRBV6-6 to TRBJ2-7; 7 nucleotides line up with TRBD2. This CDR3 is built from 16 residues. The V segment lost 0 bases and the J segment 3 bases; nucleotides outside the gene matches: 8. Germline lookup yields CDR1 MNHNY and CDR2 SVGAGI (reference sequence). CDR3 sequence: CASSYSLAGGGYEQYF. For the CDR3, the DNA is TGTGCCAGCAGTTACTCCCTAGCTGGGGGGGGCTACGAGCAGTACTTC.

This clone was seen just once. V usage is TRBV7-8 and J usage is TRBJ2-2, with D perhaps TRBD2 (5 bases). Trimming removed 7 bases at V and 6 bases at J, with 24 bases between. The CDR3 covers 17 residues. CDR1 and CDR2 from the germline V gene are SGHVS and FQNEAQ. CDR3: CASTTRYPKRTPGELFF. CDR3 nucleotides: TGTGCCAGCACCACTAGGTATCCGAAACGAACACCCGGGGAGCTGTTTTTT.

The V gene is TRBV4-1, the J gene TRBJ2-4; no firm D call. V was clipped by 0 bases and J by 3 bases, with 12 bases between them. Germline V CDR1 and CDR2: MGHRA, YSYEKL. This CDR3 contains 16 residues. This chain's CDR3 is CASSQDGQPGKNIQYF. The CDR3 bases are TGCGCCAGCAGCCAAGATGGCCAACCGGGCAAAAACATTCAGTACTTC.

The chain uses TRBV7-9 and TRBJ2-7, with D tentatively TRBD1 (6 bases). The CDR3 consists of 13 residues. V gave up 4 bases and J gave up 0 bases, with 7 bases separating them. Germline V gives CDR1 SEHNR, CDR2 FQNEAQ (reference sequence). Written as DNA, the CDR3 is TGTGCCAGCAGCTCGACAGGCTCCTACGAGCAGTACTTC. It yields the protein CASSSTGSYEQYF. The entire variable domain, with the rest obtained from reference TRBV7-9 and TRBJ2-7, is as follows: DTGVSQNPRHKITKRGQNVTFRCDPISEHNRLYWYRQTLGQGPEFLTYFQNEAQLEKSRLLSDRFSAERPKGSFSTLEIQRTEQGDSAMYLCASSSTGSYEQYFGPGTRLTVT.

The V call is TRBV6-1, the J call TRBJ2-4; 7 bases line up with TRBD2. Germline V gene sequence: CDR1 MNHNS, CDR2 SASEGT. The junction had 9 bases not matched to a gene; V was cut back by 7 bases and J by 6 bases. The CDR3 loop spans 14 amino acids. The CDR3, as DNA: TGTGCCAGCAATCATCCGGGGGGTACAAACATTCAGTACTTC. Protein sequence: CASNHPGGTNIQYF.

This clone appeared a few times. V is TRBV4-1 and J is TRBJ2-1, with 10 nucleotides matching TRBD1. Unmatched junction bases numbered 2, after V lost 4 bases and J lost 2 bases. In germline, CDR1 is MGHRA, CDR2 YSYEKL. The CDR3 is 15 residues long. This CDR3 reads CASSRDRGPYNEQFF. In DNA, the CDR3 is TGCGCCAGCAGCCGGGACAGGGGACCCTACAATGAGCAGTTCTTC.

J is TRBJ1-6 and V is TRBV11-1; 9 bases are a match to TRBD1. J was trimmed by 10 bases and V by 5 bases; bases with no gene match: 9. The CDR3 contains 15 residues. Germline values: CDR1 SGHAT, CDR2 FQDESV (reference sequence). The CDR3: CASSLGQGTGSPLHF. The CDR3 DNA is TGTGCCAGCAGCCTAGGACAGGGGACCGGGTCACCCCTCCACTTT. Full variable domain (remainder filled in from reference TRBV11-1 and TRBJ1-6): EAEVAQSPRYKITEKSQAVAFWCDPISGHATLYWYRQILGQGPELLVQFQDESVVDDSQLPKDRFSAERLKGVDSTLKIQPAELGDSAMYLCASSLGQGTGSPLHFGNGTRLTVT.

DNA of the CDR3: TGTGCCAGTAGTAACTGGGACACCCTGGGCTATGGCTACACCTTC. It codes for CASSNWDTLGYGYTF. This rearrangement joins TRBV19 to TRBJ1-2; maybe TRBD1 (6 bases). The germline V gene has CDR1 LNHDA and CDR2 SQIVND (reference sequence). The CDR3 has 15 residues. V gave up 4 bases and J gave up 4 bases, with 16 bases separating them.

The J gene is TRBJ1-1, the V gene TRBV29-1; TRBD1 matches at 8 bases. Germline V gene data show CDR1 as SQVTM and CDR2 as ANQGSEA. There are 14 residues in the CDR3. The V and J ends lost 7 bases and 0 bases, in that order; junction bases with no gene match: 7. In nucleotides, the CDR3 is TGCAGCGCCCGGACAGGGCTTATGAACACTGAAGCTTTCTTT. The encoded protein is CSARTGLMNTEAFF.

CDR3 protein: CASSETRAFGLAKNIQYF. The DNA of the CDR3 is TGTGCCAGCAGCGAAACGCGCGCCTTTGGACTAGCCAAAAACATTCAGTACTTC. This sequence joins TRBV7-2 and TRBJ2-4, with D tentatively TRBD2 (5 bases). This CDR3 has 18 amino acids. The germline V gene encodes CDR1 SGHTA and CDR2 FQGNSA. The ends were cut back, 5 bases at V and 0 bases at J, with 20 bases in the middle. Using reference TRBV7-2 and TRBJ2-4 for the parts outside the CDR3, the full variable domain is GAGVSQSPSNKVTEKGKDVELRCDPISGHTALYWYRQSLGQGLEFLIYFQGNSAPDKSGLPSDRFSAERTGGSVSTLTIQRTQQEDSAVYLCASSETRAFGLAKNIQYFGAGTRLSVL.

The chain joins TRBV7-9 to TRBJ1-1; 7 bases are shared with TRBD1. V was clipped by 4 bases and J by 3 bases; unmatched bases: 5. The CDR3 runs to 14 residues. Looked up from germline, CDR1 is SEHNR and CDR2 is FQNEAQ (reference sequence). The CDR3 region has the DNA TGTGCCAGCAGCTCCCGGGACAGCTACACTGAAGCTTTCTTT. As protein: CASSSRDSYTEAFF. The full variable domain, with the rest looked up from reference TRBV7-9 and TRBJ1-1, is DTGVSQNPRHKITKRGQNVTFRCDPISEHNRLYWYRQTLGQGPEFLTYFQNEAQLEKSRLLSDRFSAERPKGSFSTLEIQRTEQGDSAMYLCASSSRDSYTEAFFGQGTRLTVV.

The chain uses TRBV6-1 and TRBJ1-5, with 8 bases lining up with TRBD1. Germline values: CDR1 MNHNS, CDR2 SASEGT. CDR3 length: 15 amino acids. Losses at the gene ends were 6 bases for V and 6 bases for J; bases not matched to a gene: 10. The DNA for the CDR3 is TGTGCCAGCAGGATGGTTGACAGGGGAGGTCAGCCCCAGCATTTT. Protein: CASRMVDRGGQPQHF.

This clone was seen only once. CDR3: CASRSGTGLNIQYF. The DNA of the CDR3 is TGCGCCAGCAGGTCCGGGACAGGGTTAAACATTCAGTACTTC. The chain employs TRBV5-1 and TRBJ2-4; TRBD1 matches at 9 bases. In germline, CDR1 is SGHRS, CDR2 YFSETQ. The V and J ends lost 5 bases and 6 bases, in that order; junction bases with no gene match: 6. This CDR3 contains 14 residues.

The chain recombines TRBV30 with TRBJ1-4; 7 bases are a match to TRBD1. J gave up 10 bases and V 1 base, and 3 bases lay outside the gene matches. The V gene's germline CDR1 is GTSNPN and CDR2 SVGIG (reference sequence). The CDR3 is 12 residues long. The CDR3 DNA sequence: TGTGCCTGGAGTGGCCAGGGGGGAAAACTGTTTTTT. The encoded protein is CAWSGQGGKLFF.

V gene TRBV6-5 combines with J gene TRBJ1-5; TRBD1 is a possible D gene (6 bases). The CDR3 loop spans 14 amino acids. Germline V gene data show CDR1 as MNHEY and CDR2 as SVGAGI. V lost 5 bases and J lost 8, with 16 bases in between. The CDR3 sequence: CASSETGTTKPQHF. The CDR3 DNA sequence: TGTGCCAGCAGTGAGACCGGGACAACTAAGCCCCAGCATTTT.

The chain carries TRBV7-8 and TRBJ1-5; 8 nucleotides align to TRBD1. Germline lookup yields CDR1 SGHVS and CDR2 FQNEAQ. V trimming: 4 bases; J trimming: 3 bases; junction bases outside the gene matches: 8. The CDR3 spans 16 residues. Here the CDR3 reads CASSSIGTGVNQPQHF. The CDR3 DNA is TGTGCCAGCAGCTCAATCGGGACAGGAGTCAATCAGCCCCAGCATTTT. Using reference TRBV7-8 and TRBJ1-5 for the parts outside the CDR3, the full variable domain is GAGVSQSPRYKVAKRGQDVALRCDPISGHVSLFWYQQALGQGPEFLTYFQNEAQLDKSGLPSDRFFAERPEGSVSTLKIQRTQQEDSAVYLCASSSIGTGVNQPQHFGDGTRLSIL.